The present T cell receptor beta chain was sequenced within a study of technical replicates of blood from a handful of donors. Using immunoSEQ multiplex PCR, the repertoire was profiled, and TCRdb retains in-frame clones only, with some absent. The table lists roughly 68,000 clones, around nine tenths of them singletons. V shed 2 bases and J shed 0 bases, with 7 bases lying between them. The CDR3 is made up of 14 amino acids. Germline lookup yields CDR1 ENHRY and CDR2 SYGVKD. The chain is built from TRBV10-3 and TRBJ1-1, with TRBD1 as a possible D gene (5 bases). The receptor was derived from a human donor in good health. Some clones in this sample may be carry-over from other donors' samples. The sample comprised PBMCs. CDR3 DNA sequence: TGTGCCATCAGTGAGACAGGTATGAACACTGAAGCTTTCTTT. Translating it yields CAISETGMNTEAFF.